Listed below are T cell receptor beta chains from one sample, sequenced in a study of CD8 T cell repertoires and HIV-1 epitope variants. Using immunoSEQ multiplex PCR, the repertoire was profiled, and TCRdb retains in-frame clones only, with some absent. The sample has more than 85,000 clones; just under 75% are singletons. The sequenced sample consisted of uncultured baseline CD8+ T cells from peripheral blood mononuclear cells (PBMCs). These receptors came from a male donor with HIV. CDR3s include the opening cysteine and the closing phenylalanine or tryptophan. A D gene is named only where the DNA matches it firmly. Expanded clones are given a class, and other clones once, few, many or no size at all.

-	TRBV30	TRBJ2-6	-	15	TGTGCCTGGAGGCGGAGGAGGGCTGGGGCCAACGTCCTGACTTTC	CAWRRRRAGANVLTF
TRBD1	TRBV5-6	TRBJ1-2	few	15	TGTGCCAGCAGCTTGGGAGGGACAGGGAAAATGGGCTACACCTTC	CASSLGGTGKMGYTF
TRBD1	TRBV28	TRBJ2-7	-	14	TGTGCCAGCAGTTCCACAGGGGCCACCTACGAGCAGTACTTC	CASSSTGATYEQYF
-	TRBV9	TRBJ1-3	-	14	TGTGCCAGCAGCGTAGACAGGGCTGGAAACACCATATATTTT	CASSVDRAGNTIYF
-	TRBV4-2	TRBJ2-1	-	16	TGTGCCAGCAGCCAAGAAGGGGCTAGCGAGTACAATGAGCAGTTCTTC	CASSQEGASEYNEQFF
-	TRBV28	TRBJ1-2	once	13	TGTGCCAGCGCGCAATACCTCGATCAGGGCTACACCTTC	CASAQYLDQGYTF
-	TRBV11-2	TRBJ2-2	few	15	TGTGCCAGCAGCTTAGCTCCACCGAGCACCGGGGAGCTGTTTTTT	CASSLAPPSTGELFF
-	TRBV6-1	TRBJ2-2	-	13	TGTGCCAGCAGCAATCACATCACCGGGGAGCTGTTTTTT	CASSNHITGELFF
TRBD2	TRBV7-3	TRBJ2-1	-	11	TGTGCCAGCAGCCGCGGGGGTGAGCAGTTCTTC	CASSRGGEQFF
-	TRBV29-1	TRBJ2-7	-	14	TGCAGCGTTGGGCCCCGGGGGAGCGCCTACGAGCAGTACTTC	CSVGPRGSAYEQYF
-	TRBV4-2	TRBJ1-3	-	15	TGTGCCAGCAGCCAAGACGCAGGGTCTGGAAACACCATATATTTT	CASSQDAGSGNTIYF
TRBD1	TRBV5-1	TRBJ1-2	-	14	TGCGCCAGCAGCCCCAAGGACAGGGGCTATGGCTACACCTTC	CASSPKDRGYGYTF